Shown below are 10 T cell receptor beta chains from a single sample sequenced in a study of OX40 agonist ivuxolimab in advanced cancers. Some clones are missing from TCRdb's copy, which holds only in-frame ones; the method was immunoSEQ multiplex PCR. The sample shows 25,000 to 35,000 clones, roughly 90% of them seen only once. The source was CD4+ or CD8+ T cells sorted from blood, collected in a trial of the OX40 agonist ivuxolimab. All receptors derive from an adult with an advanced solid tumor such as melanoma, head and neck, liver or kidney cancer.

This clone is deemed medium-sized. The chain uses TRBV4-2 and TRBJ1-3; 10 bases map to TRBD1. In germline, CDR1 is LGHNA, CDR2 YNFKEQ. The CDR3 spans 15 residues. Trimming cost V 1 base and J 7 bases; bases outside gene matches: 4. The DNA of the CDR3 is TGTGCCAGCAGCCAAGGCGGGACAGGGGACAACACCATATATTTT. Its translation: CASSQGGTGDNTIYF.

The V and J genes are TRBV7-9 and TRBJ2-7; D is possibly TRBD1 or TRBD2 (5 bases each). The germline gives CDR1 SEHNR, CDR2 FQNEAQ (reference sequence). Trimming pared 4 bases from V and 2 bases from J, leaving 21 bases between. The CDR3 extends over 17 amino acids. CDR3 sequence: CASSSGEGTDNPYEQYF. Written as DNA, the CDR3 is TGTGCCAGCAGCTCCGGCGAAGGGACGGATAACCCCTACGAGCAGTACTTC.

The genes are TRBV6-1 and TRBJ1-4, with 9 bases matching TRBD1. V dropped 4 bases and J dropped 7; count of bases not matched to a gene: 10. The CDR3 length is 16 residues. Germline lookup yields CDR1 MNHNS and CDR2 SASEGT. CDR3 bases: TGTGCCAGCAGTGTCAGATTCGGGACAGGGCGTGAAAAACTGTTTTTT. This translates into CASSVRFGTGREKLFF.

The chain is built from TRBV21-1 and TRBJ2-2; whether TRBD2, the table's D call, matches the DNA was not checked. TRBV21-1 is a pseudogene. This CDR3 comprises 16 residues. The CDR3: CASRLPGLVNTGELFF. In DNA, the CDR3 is TGTGCCAGCAGACTTCCGGGACTAGTGAACACCGGGGAGCTGTTTTTT.

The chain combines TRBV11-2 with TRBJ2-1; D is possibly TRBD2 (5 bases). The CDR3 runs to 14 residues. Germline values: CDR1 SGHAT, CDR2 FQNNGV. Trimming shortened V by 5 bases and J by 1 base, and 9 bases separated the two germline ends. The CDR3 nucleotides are TGTGCCAGCAGCGGATCGGGGTCCTACAATGAGCAGTTCTTC. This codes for CASSGSGSYNEQFF.

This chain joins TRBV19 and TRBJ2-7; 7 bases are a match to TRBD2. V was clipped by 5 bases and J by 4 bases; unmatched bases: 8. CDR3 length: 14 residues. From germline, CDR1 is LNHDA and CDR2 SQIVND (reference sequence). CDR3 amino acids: CASSLRTSRYEQYF. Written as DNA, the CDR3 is TGTGCCAGTAGTCTCAGGACTAGTCGGTACGAGCAGTACTTC.

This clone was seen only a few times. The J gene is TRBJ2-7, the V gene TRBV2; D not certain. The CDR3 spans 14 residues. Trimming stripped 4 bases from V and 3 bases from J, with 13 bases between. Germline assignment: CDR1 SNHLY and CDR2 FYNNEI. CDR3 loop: CASSGSKGYYEQYF. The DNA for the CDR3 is TGTGCCAGCAGTGGCAGTAAGGGATACTACGAGCAGTACTTC.

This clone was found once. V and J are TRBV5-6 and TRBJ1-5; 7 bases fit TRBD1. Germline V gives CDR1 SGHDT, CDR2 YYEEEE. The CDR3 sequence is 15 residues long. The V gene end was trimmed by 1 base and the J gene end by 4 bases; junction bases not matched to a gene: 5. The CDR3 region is CASSLTGEYNQPQHF. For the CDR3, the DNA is TGTGCCAGCAGCTTGACAGGGGAGTATAATCAGCCCCAGCATTTT.

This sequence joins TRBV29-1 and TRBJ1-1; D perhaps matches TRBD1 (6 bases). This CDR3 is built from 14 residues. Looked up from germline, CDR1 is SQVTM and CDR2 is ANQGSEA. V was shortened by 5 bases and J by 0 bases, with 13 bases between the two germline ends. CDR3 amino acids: CSVPGQNMNTEAFF. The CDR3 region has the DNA TGCAGCGTTCCCGGACAGAATATGAACACTGAAGCTTTCTTT.

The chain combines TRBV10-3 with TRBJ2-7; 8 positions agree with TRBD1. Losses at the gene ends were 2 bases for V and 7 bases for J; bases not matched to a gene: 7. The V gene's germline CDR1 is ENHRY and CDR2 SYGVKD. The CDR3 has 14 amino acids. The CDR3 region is CAISETRQGPEQYF. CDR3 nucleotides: TGTGCCATCAGTGAGACGAGACAGGGGCCTGAGCAGTACTTC.